The next 3 T cell receptor beta chains were all read from a single sample in a study of spatial heterogeneity in lung cancer (dated by TCRdb to about 2019). What the time point label conveys for this sample: blood at routine non-recurrence follow-up after resection. Library prep was done by 5' RACE. Sequencing took place on a NextSeq 500. The public reads were quality trimmed at Q25 with fastp and then assembled into clones with MiXCR by TCRdb, keeping productive beta chains. Identical CDR3 proteins give one entry, which carries the most common genes and DNA. The sample data list 15,000 or so distinct CDR3 sequences, and approximately 20% of these were observed just once. Roughly 6.4% of the sample is taken by the ten largest. The sequenced sample was PBMCs, obtained at follow-up. The receptors derive from a male donor with early-stage non-small cell lung cancer.

This clonotype was found many times. The CDR3 spells CASSRRGLAGDEQYF. The DNA of the CDR3 is TGCGCCAGCAGCCGACGGGGACTAGCGGGGGATGAGCAGTACTTC. The V call is TRBV5-1, the J call TRBJ2-7; 14 bases are a match to TRBD2. The CDR3 is made up of 15 amino acids. The V gene's germline CDR1 is SGHRS and CDR2 YFSETQ. J gave up 7 bases and V 4 bases, and 7 bases lay outside the gene matches.

The chain has TRBV7-8 and TRBJ2-3; 11 bases align to TRBD1. V lost 5 bases to trimming and J lost 4 bases; unmatched junction nucleotides: 8. The CDR3 loop spans 16 amino acids. CDR1 and CDR2 (germline): SGHVS, FQNEAQ. CDR3 bases: TGTGCCAGCAGCCGACGGACAGGGGGCTCATCAGATACGCAGTATTTT. This encodes CASSRRTGGSSDTQYF.

The genes are TRBV13 and TRBJ1-2; 9 bases line up with TRBD1. The CDR3 extends over 14 amino acids. Germline CDR1 reads PRHDT; CDR2 reads FYEKMQ (reference sequence). The trim removed 5 bases at V and 4 bases at J, leaving 5 bases unmatched. The CDR3 here is CASSAYRGPYGYTF. For the CDR3, the DNA is TGTGCCAGCAGCGCATACAGGGGGCCCTATGGCTACACCTTC.